This T cell receptor beta chain was identified in a study of T cells after yellow fever vaccination. This clonotype was detected only a few times. The germline gives CDR1 SQVTM, CDR2 ANQGSEA. This CDR3 has 13 amino acids. Between the trimmed V and J ends, which lost 7 bases and 0 bases, there was a span of 12 bases. A single record per CDR3 protein comes from TCRdb applying MiXCR to the 5' RACE reads. In the table there are under 400,000 distinct CDR3 sequences, 9.5% to 13% of which are singletons. Source: PBMCs, taken on the day of the first yellow fever vaccination. The sequence came from a man aged 18 to 29 who received the YFV17D yellow fever vaccine. V is TRBV29-1 and J is TRBJ1-1; tentatively, D is TRBD1 (6 bases). The CDR3 loop reads CSGWTEMNTEAFF. For the CDR3, the DNA is TGCAGCGGGTGGACAGAAATGAACACTGAAGCTTTCTTT.